This T cell receptor beta chain emerged from a study of cytomegalovirus exposure and HLA in healthy donors. The overall study: Earlier results showed 117 million unique TCR beta sequences derived from about 179 million T cells.

Findings and caveats of the study: The availability of immune exposure information extended only to CMV serostatus. Owing to their indistinguishability, certain V segments, notably TRBV6-2 and TRBV6-3, were excluded. A later analysis associated 15,000 to 20,000 TCR beta sequences with HLA alleles at a 0.05 false discovery rate.

A word on this clone: Its target is not known.

The CDR3 contains 12 residues. V shed 7 bases and J shed 1 base, with 7 bases lying between them. CDR1 and CDR2 from the germline V gene are MNHEY and SMNVEV (reference sequence). Use of 60 Vbeta and 13 Jbeta primers characterized the PCR. Using immunoSEQ multiplex PCR, the repertoire was profiled, and TCRdb retains in-frame clones only, with some absent. The sample holds about 200,000 clones, approximately 70% seen once. The TCR sequence derives from a woman in her 30s in good health and CMV-seronegative. The sequenced material came from PBMCs. The rearrangement links TRBV27 to TRBJ1-1; D remains ambiguous. The CDR3 loop reads CASKRANTEAFF. CDR3 sequence (DNA): TGTGCCAGCAAGCGAGCGAACACTGAAGCTTTCTTT.